This TCR beta chain was obtained from a study of blood T cell repertoires in COVID-19. Study-level background: Samples came from the United States, Italy and Spain, spanning acute and convalescent COVID-19. T cells, B-cell-depleted T cells, or PBMCs provided the cDNA or gDNA that served as material.

Original data processing: Reference gene primer amplification yielded estimated nucleated cell counts. Assay: immunoSEQ multiplex PCR; the TCRdb copy retains only in-frame clones and omits some. V and J calls plus clone size are reproduced from that table; the DNA served to infer D and trimming. The table has fewer than 300,000 clones, about four fifths seen once; the top ten hold 7.5% to 10%. This CDR3 has 15 residues. In germline, CDR1 is LNHDA, CDR2 SQIVND (reference sequence). After removal of 1 base from V and 3 bases from J, the junction contained 3 bases not matched to a gene. What was sequenced was peripheral blood. The TCR was taken from a woman aged 45-59 years who had recovered from COVID-19. V and J are TRBV19 and TRBJ2-1; 7 nucleotides agree with TRBD1. CDR3: CASSIGPGGYNEQFF. CDR3 DNA sequence: TGTGCCAGTAGTATAGGGCCAGGGGGCTACAATGAGCAGTTCTTC.